The present T cell receptor (beta chain) was sequenced within a study of T cell responses to AZD1222 COVID-19 vaccine. Concerning this clone itself: The antigen is not known.

V was pared by 4 bases and J by 8 bases, with 21 bases between. CDR1 is SGHNT, CDR2 YYREEE, per germline (reference sequence). The CDR3 contains 15 residues. The data were produced by immunoSEQ multiplex PCR, yet TCRdb's version contains in-frame clones alone and is incomplete. The table includes approximately 200,000 clones, roughly nine tenths detected once. General study findings and limits: Compared with day 0, the breadth and depth of the Spike-specific TCR repertoire rose significantly after two doses of AZD1222.

This clonotype was sampled from an adult who received the AZD1222 COVID-19 vaccine. This material consisted of peripheral blood, taken 28 days after the second AZD1222 dose. This chain uses TRBV5-4 with TRBJ1-2; D unresolved. The CDR3 DNA follows: TGTGCCAGCAGCCTGAGAGGACCCCGCTCAGAGGGCTACACCTTC. This encodes CASSLRGPRSEGYTF.